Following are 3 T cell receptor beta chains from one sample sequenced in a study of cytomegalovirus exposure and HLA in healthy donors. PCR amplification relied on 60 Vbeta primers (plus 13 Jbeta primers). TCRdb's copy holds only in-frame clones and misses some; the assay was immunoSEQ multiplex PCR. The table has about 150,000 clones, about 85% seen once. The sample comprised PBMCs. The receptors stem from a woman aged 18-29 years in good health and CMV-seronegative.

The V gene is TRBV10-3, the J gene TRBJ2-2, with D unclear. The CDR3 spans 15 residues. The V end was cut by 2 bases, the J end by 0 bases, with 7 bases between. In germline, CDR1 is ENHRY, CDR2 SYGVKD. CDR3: CAISEALTNTGELFF. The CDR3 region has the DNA TGTGCCATCAGTGAGGCACTTACGAACACCGGGGAGCTGTTTTTT.

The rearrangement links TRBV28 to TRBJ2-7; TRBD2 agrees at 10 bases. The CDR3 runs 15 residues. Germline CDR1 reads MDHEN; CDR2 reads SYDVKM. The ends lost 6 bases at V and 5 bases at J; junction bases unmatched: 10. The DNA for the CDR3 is TGTGCCAGCAGGTTGAGCGGGGGGGCCTCGGACGAGCAGTACTTC. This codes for CASRLSGGASDEQYF.

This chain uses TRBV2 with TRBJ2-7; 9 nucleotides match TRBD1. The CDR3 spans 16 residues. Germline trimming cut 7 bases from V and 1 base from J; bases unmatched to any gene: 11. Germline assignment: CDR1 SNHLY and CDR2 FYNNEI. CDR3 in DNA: TGTGCCAGCACTCCTCGCCTAGGACAGGGGTCCTACGAGCAGTACTTC. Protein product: CASTPRLGQGSYEQYF.